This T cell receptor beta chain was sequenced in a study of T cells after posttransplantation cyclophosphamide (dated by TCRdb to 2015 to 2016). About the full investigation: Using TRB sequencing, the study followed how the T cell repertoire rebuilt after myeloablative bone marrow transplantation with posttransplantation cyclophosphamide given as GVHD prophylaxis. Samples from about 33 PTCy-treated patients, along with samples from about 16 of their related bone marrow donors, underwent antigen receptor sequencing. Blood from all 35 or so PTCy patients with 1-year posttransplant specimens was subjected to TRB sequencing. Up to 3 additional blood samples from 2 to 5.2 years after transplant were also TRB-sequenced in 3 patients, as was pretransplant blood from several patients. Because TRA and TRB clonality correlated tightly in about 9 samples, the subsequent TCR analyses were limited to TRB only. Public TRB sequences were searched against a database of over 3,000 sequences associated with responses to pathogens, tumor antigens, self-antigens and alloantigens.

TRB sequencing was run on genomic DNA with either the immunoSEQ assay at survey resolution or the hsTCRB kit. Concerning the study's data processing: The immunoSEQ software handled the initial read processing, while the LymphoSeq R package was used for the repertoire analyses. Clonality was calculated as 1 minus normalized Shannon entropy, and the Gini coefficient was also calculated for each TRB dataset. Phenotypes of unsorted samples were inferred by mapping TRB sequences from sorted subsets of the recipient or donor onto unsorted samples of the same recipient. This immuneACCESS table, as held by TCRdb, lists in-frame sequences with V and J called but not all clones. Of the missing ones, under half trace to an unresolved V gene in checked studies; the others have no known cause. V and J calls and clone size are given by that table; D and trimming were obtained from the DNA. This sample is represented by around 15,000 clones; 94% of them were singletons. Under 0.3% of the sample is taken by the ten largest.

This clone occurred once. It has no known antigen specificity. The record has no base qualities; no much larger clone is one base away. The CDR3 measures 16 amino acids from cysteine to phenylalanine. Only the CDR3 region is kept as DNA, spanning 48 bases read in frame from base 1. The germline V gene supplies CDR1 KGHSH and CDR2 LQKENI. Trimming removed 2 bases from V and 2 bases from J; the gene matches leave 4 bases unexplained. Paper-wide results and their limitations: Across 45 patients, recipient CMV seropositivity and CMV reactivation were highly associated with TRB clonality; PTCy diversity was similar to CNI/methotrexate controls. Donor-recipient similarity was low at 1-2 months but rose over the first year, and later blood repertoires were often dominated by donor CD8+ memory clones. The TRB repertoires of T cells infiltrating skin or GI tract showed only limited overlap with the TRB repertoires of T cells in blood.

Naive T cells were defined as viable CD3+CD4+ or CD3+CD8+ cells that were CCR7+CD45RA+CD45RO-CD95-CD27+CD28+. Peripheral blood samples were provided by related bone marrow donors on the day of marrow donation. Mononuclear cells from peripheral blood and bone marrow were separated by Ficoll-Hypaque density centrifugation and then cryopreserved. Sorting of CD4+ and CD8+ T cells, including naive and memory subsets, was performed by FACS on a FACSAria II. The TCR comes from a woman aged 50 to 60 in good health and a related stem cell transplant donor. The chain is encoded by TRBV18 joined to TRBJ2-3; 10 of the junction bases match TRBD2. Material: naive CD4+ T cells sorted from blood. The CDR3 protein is CASSPELAGITDTQYF. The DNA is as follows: TGTGCCAGCTCACCAGAACTAGCGGGGATCACAGATACGCAGTATTTT.